This TCR beta chain was captured in a study of shared clonotypes between healthy human individuals. For the study at large: A few men and a couple of women, aged 18 to 49, were donors.

The CDR3 runs 15 residues. Per the germline V gene, CDR1 is SGDLS and CDR2 is YYNGEE. The J segment lost 4 bases and the V segment lost 0 bases, leaving 4 bases of the junction unmatched. A remark on this clone: The sample has other DNA sequences that encode this CDR3 too.

Replicate PCRs run on unsorted PBMC used roughly 0.3 ug DNA, which was 30,000 or so T cell genomes. It was on ten immunoSEQ deep assay plates that unsorted PBMC DNA was sequenced. Using immunoSEQ multiplex PCR, the repertoire was profiled, and TCRdb retains in-frame clones only, with some absent. This table holds fewer than 650,000 clones, around 78% found once. The clonotype comes from a woman aged 35 to 49 in good health. Some clones in this sample may be carry-over from other donors' samples. Sequencing was performed on PBMCs. The V and J genes are TRBV9 and TRBJ2-1; 7 bases are a match to TRBD2. In DNA, the CDR3 is TGTGCCAGCAGCGTAGCAGGGACTACTTACAATGAGCAGTTCTTC. As protein: CASSVAGTTYNEQFF.